The T cell receptor (beta chain) under discussion was sequenced for a study of OX40 agonist ivuxolimab in advanced cancers. As for the study in general: Intravenous ivuxolimab was administered to patients every 2 weeks at 0.01 to 10 mg/kg.

Points from the study as a whole: There were also nonresponders showing low normalized T-cell clonal expansion.

CDR3 length: 14 amino acids. Looked up from germline, CDR1 is LNHDA and CDR2 is SQIVND (reference sequence). Trimming took 1 base from V and 6 from J, leaving 9 bases between them. Remarks on this clone: Its antigen is unidentified.

This table comes from immunoSEQ multiplex PCR, and its TCRdb copy is limited to in-frame clones, with some not included. The sample carries some 74,000 clones, about nine tenths recorded once. The sequence was collected from an adult with an advanced solid tumor such as melanoma, head and neck, liver or kidney cancer. The rearrangement joins TRBV19 to TRBJ2-2, with D maybe TRBD2 (5 bases). Specimen: CD4+ or CD8+ T cells sorted from blood, collected in a trial of the OX40 agonist ivuxolimab. The CDR3 DNA reads TGTGCCAGTAGTATAGGAGGGAGTGCCGGGGAGCTGTTTTTT. It is translated as CASSIGGSAGELFF.